A single sample gave rise to the 17 T cell receptor beta chains below, sequenced in a study of blood T cell repertoires in COVID-19. Libraries were prepared by immunoSEQ multiplex PCR; TCRdb keeps only in-frame clonotypes and omits some of them. The data hold fewer than 180,000 clones, with about 85% observed a single time. The sample taken for sequencing was peripheral blood. These receptors were taken from a woman aged 55-70 years with active or convalescent COVID-19.

The rearrangement joins TRBV7-6 to TRBJ2-7; 9 bases map to TRBD1. With 6 bases clipped from V and 2 bases from J, the junction kept 8 bases outside the gene matches. Germline V lookup: CDR1 SGHVS, CDR2 FNYEAQ. The CDR3 runs to 15 residues. The CDR3 region is CASSPGGTGTYEQYF. The CDR3 DNA sequence: TGTGCCAGCAGTCCTGGGGGGACAGGGACCTACGAGCAGTACTTC.

The chain uses TRBV7-2 and TRBJ2-1, with TRBD1 matching 7 bases. Per the germline V gene, CDR1 is SGHTA and CDR2 is FQGNSA. The trim removed 6 bases at V and 1 base at J, leaving 12 bases unmatched. The CDR3 spans 17 residues. CDR3 bases: TGTGCCAGCAGTCGGACAGGTTCCAGACTGTCCTACAATGAGCAGTTCTTC. The encoded protein is CASSRTGSRLSYNEQFF.

This clone occurred once. This chain uses TRBV19 with TRBJ1-3, with 10 bases fitting TRBD1. After removal of 3 bases from V and 0 bases from J, the junction contained 11 bases not matched to a gene. CDR1 is LNHDA, CDR2 SQIVND, per germline (reference sequence). This CDR3 is built from 19 residues. The CDR3 protein is CASSIRDRGTRYSGNTIYF. CDR3 nucleotides: TGTGCCAGTAGTATCCGGGACAGGGGCACTCGCTACTCTGGAAACACCATATATTTT.

The chain links TRBV6-6 to TRBJ2-1; 10 positions agree with TRBD1. Germline V CDR1 and CDR2: MNHNY, SVGAGI (reference sequence). The CDR3 has 14 residues. J was trimmed by 8 bases and V by 6 bases; bases with no gene match: 7. The CDR3 protein is CASRRQGAGDEQFF. CDR3 coding DNA: TGTGCCAGCAGGCGACAGGGGGCGGGGGATGAGCAGTTCTTC.

The chain employs TRBV12-5 and TRBJ1-1; D gene unclear. The CDR3 is made up of 16 amino acids. In germline, CDR1 is LGHNT, CDR2 FRNRAP. The V end was cut by 5 bases, the J end by 3 bases, with 19 bases between. The DNA of the CDR3 is TGTGCTAGTGGTCCGGGATCGGGCACAAGGGACACTGAAGCTTTCTTT. This codes for CASGPGSGTRDTEAFF.

The chain employs TRBV4-1 and TRBJ1-4; tentatively, D is TRBD1 (5 bases). Per the germline V gene, CDR1 is MGHRA and CDR2 is YSYEKL. Trimming shortened V by 0 bases and J by 7 bases, and 12 bases separated the two germline ends. This CDR3 has 15 amino acids. CDR3 sequence: CASSQDRGSGEKLFF. The CDR3 DNA reads TGCGCCAGCAGCCAAGACCGGGGGAGTGGTGAAAAACTGTTTTTT.

The V gene is TRBV9, the J gene TRBJ1-2; tentatively, D is TRBD1 (6 bases). CDR3 length equals 14 residues. Germline loops: CDR1 SGDLS, CDR2 YYNGEE. V lost 0 bases, J lost 6 bases, and 12 bases lay in between. The CDR3 spells CASSVAEGDHGYTF. CDR3 coding DNA: TGTGCCAGCAGCGTAGCTGAGGGGGACCATGGCTACACCTTC.

The chain uses TRBV12-5 and TRBJ2-3; 15 bases agree with TRBD2. Trimming cost V 6 bases and J 4 bases; bases outside gene matches: 11. The CDR3 totals 18 residues. From germline, CDR1 is LGHNT and CDR2 FRNRAP. The CDR3 region has the DNA TGTGCTAGTGGCCTGGGACTAGCGGGGGGTTTTGGGTCAGATACGCAGTATTTT. Translated, it gives CASGLGLAGGFGSDTQYF.

The V gene is TRBV7-2, the J gene TRBJ1-2; D is undetermined. The CDR3 length is 12 residues. V was shortened by 5 bases and J by 5 bases, with 9 bases between the two germline ends. From germline, CDR1 is SGHTA and CDR2 FQGNSA. This CDR3 reads CASSLSSYGYTF. CDR3 DNA sequence: TGTGCCAGCAGCCTCTCTTCTTATGGCTACACCTTC.

This chain links TRBV6-6 with TRBJ1-4, with D tentatively TRBD1 (5 bases). The CDR3 totals 13 residues. CDR1 MNHNY and CDR2 SVGAGI come from the germline V gene (reference sequence). V dropped 7 bases and J dropped 16 bases, with 22 bases sitting between them. CDR3 region: CASTKQDGLFPFF. The CDR3 region has the DNA TGTGCCAGCACCAAACAGGACGGTCTATTTCCGTTTTTT.

The rearrangement uses TRBV6-2 or TRBV6-3 and TRBJ2-2; D is perhaps TRBD2 (5 bases). The V end lost 0 bases, the J end lost 9 bases, and 8 bases lay between the germline ends. Germline lookup yields CDR1 MNHEY and CDR2 SVGEGT. The CDR3 loop spans 13 amino acids. DNA for the CDR3: TGTGCCAGCAGTTACTCGGACTTTAGGGAGCTGTTTTTT. It encodes CASSYSDFRELFF.

The chain couples TRBV5-1 to TRBJ2-1; 10 nucleotides line up with TRBD1. The ends lost 0 bases at V and 8 bases at J; junction bases unmatched: 8. Germline values: CDR1 SGHRS, CDR2 YFSETQ. This CDR3 spans 16 amino acids. The CDR3 DNA is TGCGCCAGCAGCTTGGACTCGGGACAGGGGTTCCATGAGCAGTTCTTC. As protein: CASSLDSGQGFHEQFF. Full variable domain (remainder filled in from reference TRBV5-1 and TRBJ2-1): KAGVTQTPRYLIKTRGQQVTLSCSPISGHRSVSWYQQTPGQGLQFLFEYFSETQRNKGNFPGRFSGRQFSNSRSEMNVSTLELGDSALYLCASSLDSGQGFHEQFFGPGTRLTVL.

The rearrangement joins TRBV11-3 to TRBJ1-3; tentatively, D is TRBD1 (6 bases). The CDR3 has 15 residues. Germline V gives CDR1 SGHNT, CDR2 YENEEA. V gave up 0 bases and J gave up 1 base, with 7 bases separating them. This chain's CDR3 is CASSLDGTSGNTIYF. DNA of the CDR3: TGTGCCAGCAGCTTAGACGGGACATCTGGAAACACCATATATTTT.

The V gene is TRBV18, the J gene TRBJ1-5, with a tentative D call TRBD1 (5 bases). The CDR3 sequence is 15 residues long. The germline V gene has CDR1 KGHSH and CDR2 LQKENI. Deletions cut 4 bases from V and 3 bases from J, with 13 bases between. The CDR3 here is CASSLLQVINQPQHF. Written as DNA, the CDR3 is TGTGCCAGCTCACTATTACAGGTCATCAATCAGCCCCAGCATTTT.

V gene TRBV28 combines with J gene TRBJ1-2; unclear D gene. Trimming shortened V by 8 bases and J by 1 base, and 14 bases separated the two germline ends. Germline loops: CDR1 MDHEN, CDR2 SYDVKM. The CDR3 loop spans 14 amino acids. CDR3: CASHPVSGNYGYTF. CDR3 nucleotide sequence: TGTGCCAGCCATCCCGTATCCGGTAACTATGGCTACACCTTC.

This clone is a singleton in its sample. The chain links TRBV12-3 or TRBV12-4 to TRBJ2-6; D remains ambiguous. V was clipped by 4 bases and J by 2 bases, with 3 bases between them. The CDR3 runs 13 residues. CDR3 DNA: TGTGCCAGCAGTTACACTGGGGCCAACGTCCTGACTTTC. It specifies CASSYTGANVLTF.

The chain recombines TRBV5-1 with TRBJ1-2, with a tentative D call TRBD1 (6 bases). The CDR3 consists of 14 residues. Germline assignment: CDR1 SGHRS and CDR2 YFSETQ. Trimming removed 4 bases at V and 4 bases at J, with 14 bases between. As DNA, the CDR3 is TGCGCCAGCAGCCGGACAGATGCAACCTATGGCTACACCTTC. Protein: CASSRTDATYGYTF.